The source of this T cell receptor (beta chain) is a study of metastatic and nonmetastatic thyroid tumors (dated by TCRdb to 2020 to 2022). Background on the whole study: Repertoires were compared across peripheral blood and tumor or nodule tissue samples from malignant and benign thyroid patients.

The paper as a whole reports these results and caveats: TCR beta diversity was reported as significantly higher in malignant tumors than in benign nodules, in both blood and tumor samples.

Regarding this clone: Its cognate antigen has yet to be identified. It has no much larger one-base neighbor in the sample; base qualities were not kept.

Library generation was performed with PCR. Sequenced on an Illumina HiSeq 4000. High-throughput sequencing was used to profile the CDR3 region of the TCR beta-chain in every patient. The original pipeline was this. Drawing on CDR3 differences between clinicopathological groups, the researchers built a classifier meant to tell apart patients with distant-metastatic papillary thyroid cancer. To measure repertoire diversity the researchers used the Shannon index, while the Morisita-Horn index served to gauge how similar the tumor and blood repertoires were. The raw public reads went through TCRdb reprocessing: fastp at Q25, MiXCR clone calling, in-frame beta chains kept. Here the V and J calls rest on TCRdb's processing, not on the authors' analysis. This sample has about 27,000 clones in its table, and around 15% of those were observed once. The top ten hold around a sixth of the sample. The CDR3 contains 16 residues, cysteine and phenylalanine counted. Here the CDR3 DNA is all that survives: 48 bases in frame from base 1. CDR1 and CDR2 (SGHTA, FQGTGA) derive from the germline V gene. From V the trimming removes 5 bases and from J it removes 7 bases, while the gene matches leave 11 bases of the junction unaccounted for.

None of the patients had been given any treatment before thyroid surgery. The study retrospectively analysed patient clinical samples collected from about 2012 to 2018 using T-cell receptor beta sequencing. The TCR was taken from a male donor with papillary thyroid cancer or a benign thyroid nodule (not recorded which). Some clones in this sample may be carry-over from other donors' samples. Material for sequencing was blood. The rearrangement joined TRBV7-3 to TRBJ2-3, with 11 junctional bases fitting TRBD2. The CDR3 protein sequence reads: CASSASLLAGVNTQYF. In nucleotide form, the sequence is TGTGCCAGCAGCGCATCCTTACTAGCGGGGGTCAATACGCAGTATTTT.